This section outlines one T cell receptor beta chain sequence together with its context. Its antigen remains unidentified. No base quality information exists; no much larger clone differs at one position. From cysteine to phenylalanine, the CDR3 is 13 amino acids long. Solely the CDR3 DNA is kept, with 39 bases framed from the first base. Between the V and J ends, shortened by 3 bases and 5 bases respectively, the junction contains 10 bases. For CDR1 and CDR2, the germline V gene lists KGHSH and LQKENI. The collaborating institutions used their own protocols to collect whole blood in K2EDTA tubes. For TCRbeta analysis, collaborators shipped samples in one of three forms: frozen whole blood, isolated PBMCs, or DNA extracted from either of those sample types. The immunoSEQ Assay, a bias-controlled multiplex PCR, was used to amplify TCRbeta CDR3 regions from genomic DNA. The original methods were these. Within the assay, amplification of reference gene primers was used to estimate how many nucleated cells each sample contained. To quantify the absolute abundance of each unique TCRbeta CDR3 rearrangement, sequence reads were collapsed and filtered. For each sample, productive Simpson clonality was calculated as the square root of Simpson's diversity index over productive rearrangements. TCRdb carries this immuneACCESS record with in-frame sequences only. Its versions omit some clonotypes, under half of them owing to an unresolved V gene in the studies checked, with the rest unexplained. V, J and clone size derive from that table, while D and trimming were established from the DNA sequence. This sample comprises some 150,000 clones, approximately 81% of them detected only once. The top ten hold 30% to 45% of the sample.

This sample was included in a study of blood T cell repertoires in COVID-19 (dated by TCRdb to 2019 to 2021). Regarding the study in general: The collaborator samples originated in the United States, Italy and Spain and spanned the acute and convalescent phases of COVID-19. The dataset comprised deeply sampled blood TCRbeta repertoires from subjects exposed to, actively infected with, or recovered from COVID-19. The prospective study material was composed of cDNA or gDNA derived from T cells, B-cell-depleted T cells, or PBMCs. HLA class I and class II types, where available, came from metadata supplied by the sample provider rather than from assay-based typing. The repertoires were released in a freely available public database meant as a resource for research on the immune response to SARS-CoV-2. The samples were drawn from the first 160 participants of the ongoing ImmuneRACE study and from 1,254 subjects provided by 6 global collaborators. Sample metadata almost always included a de-identified subject ID, COVID-19 status, age in years and sex.

General conclusions and limits of the study: The amount of clinical and demographic metadata varied by source and participant and was provided uncurated.

The receptor was isolated from a human donor in a cohort sampled during active COVID-19. The specimen sequenced was peripheral blood. Rearrangement joined TRBV18 to TRBJ1-2, with the D gene not clear enough to name. The sequence in DNA is TGTGCCAGCTCACCTATCGCGGAGTATGGCTACACCTTC. This is translated as CASSPIAEYGYTF.